This entry features one T cell receptor beta chain sequence. The antigen remains unidentified. This sample was included in a study of T cell responses to AZD1222 COVID-19 vaccine. Profiling relied on immunoSEQ multiplex PCR, and the TCRdb table lists in-frame clones only, not all of them. Of tens of thousands of clones in the sample, around 90% are singletons; the top ten hold around 5%. Whole-study results and caveats: Nearly half of spike-specific TCRs reportedly target unmutated variant regions. Two doses of AZD1222 preceded a rise in Spike-specific TCR breadth and depth. Just six AZD1222 recipients were seropositive at baseline. Donor demographics were predominantly white British with a female majority; clonal diversity may be underestimated.

From germline, CDR1 is LGHDT and CDR2 YNNKEL (reference sequence). The CDR3 extends over 19 amino acids. V lost 3 bases to trimming and J lost 4 bases; unmatched junction nucleotides: 13. The TCR originated in an adult in good health. Sequences were derived from peripheral blood, sampled on day 0 of MenACWY control vaccination. This chain links TRBV3-1 (or the pseudogene TRBV3-2) with TRBJ1-5; 12 bases align to TRBD1. The CDR3 reads CASSQDPPGQGAGNQPQHF. In DNA, the CDR3 is TGTGCCAGCAGCCAGGACCCGCCGGGACAGGGGGCAGGGAATCAGCCCCAGCATTTT.